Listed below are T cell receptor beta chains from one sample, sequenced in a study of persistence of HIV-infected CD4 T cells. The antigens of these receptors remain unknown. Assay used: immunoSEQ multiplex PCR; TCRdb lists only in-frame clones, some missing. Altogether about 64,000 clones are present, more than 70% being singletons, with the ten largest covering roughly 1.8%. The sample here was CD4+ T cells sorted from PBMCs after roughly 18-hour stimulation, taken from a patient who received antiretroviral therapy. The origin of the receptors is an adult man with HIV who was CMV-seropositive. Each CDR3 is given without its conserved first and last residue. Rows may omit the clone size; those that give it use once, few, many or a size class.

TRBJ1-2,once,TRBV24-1,ATSVTGGYGYT
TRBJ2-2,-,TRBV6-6,ASSYGTGMNTGELF
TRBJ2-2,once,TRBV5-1,ASSLSPGGIRELF
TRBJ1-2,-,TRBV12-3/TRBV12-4,ASKPGPVYGYT
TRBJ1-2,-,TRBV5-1,ASSFITAYGYT
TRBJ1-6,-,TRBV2,ASSFRDRENNSPLH
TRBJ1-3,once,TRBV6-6,ASSYQTGGENTIY
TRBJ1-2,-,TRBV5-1,ASSLEGRGTGTLLYGYT
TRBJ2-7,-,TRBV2,ASSALIQAEQY
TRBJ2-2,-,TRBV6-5,ASRLGRLAGGELF
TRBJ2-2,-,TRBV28,MATSLTGELF
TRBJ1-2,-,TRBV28,ASQDPLGYGYT
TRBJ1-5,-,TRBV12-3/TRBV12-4,ASSLQGNQPQH
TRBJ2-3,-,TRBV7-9,ASSQPRGGAADTQY
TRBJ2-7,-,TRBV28,ASSLTGTGLEQY
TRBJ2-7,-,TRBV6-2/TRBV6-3,ASSYAVSSYEQY
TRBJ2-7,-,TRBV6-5,ASSYSHEQY
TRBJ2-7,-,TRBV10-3,AISEAGGDYEQY
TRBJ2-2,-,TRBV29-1,VGLPNTGELF
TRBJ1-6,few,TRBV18,ASSLTGDNSPLH
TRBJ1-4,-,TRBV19,ASSIRAGASQEGLF
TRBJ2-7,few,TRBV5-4,ASSSAVGEQY
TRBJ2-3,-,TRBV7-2,ASRNGSAGTDTQY
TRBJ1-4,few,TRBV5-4,ASSFNRGAATNEKLF
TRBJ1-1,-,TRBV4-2,ASSLRGLGINYEAF
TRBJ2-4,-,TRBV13,ASSLVGAKNIQY
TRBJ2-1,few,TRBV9,ASSKLAGGRNEQF
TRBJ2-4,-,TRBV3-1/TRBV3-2,ASSPSTGSGGKNIQY
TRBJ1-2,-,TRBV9,ASSGGGYT
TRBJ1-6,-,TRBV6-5,ATRQNSYNSPLH
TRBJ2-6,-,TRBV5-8,ASSLEVNSGANVLT
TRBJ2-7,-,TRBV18,ASSPEGVEQY
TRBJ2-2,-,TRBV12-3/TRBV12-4,ASRDTATGELF
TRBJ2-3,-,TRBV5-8,ASSLAGVFTDTQY
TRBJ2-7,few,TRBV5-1,ASSSGTGPYEQY
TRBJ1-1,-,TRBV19,ASSEQGNMNTEAF
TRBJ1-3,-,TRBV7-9,ASTSQTGGNTIY
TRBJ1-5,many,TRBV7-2,ASSFSQGANQPQH
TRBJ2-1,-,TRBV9,ASTADGGPYNEQF
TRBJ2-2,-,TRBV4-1,ASSQEPGTNTGELF
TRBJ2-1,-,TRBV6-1,ASSEASGVSYNEQF
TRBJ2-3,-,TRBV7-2,ASSPGGGTDTQY
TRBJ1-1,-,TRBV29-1,SVAGNSANTEAF
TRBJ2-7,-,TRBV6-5,ASSYEGNSYEQY
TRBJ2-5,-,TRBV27,ASSLLGNQETQY